Below, one T cell receptor beta chain is given with its context. The table came from immunoSEQ multiplex PCR; TCRdb's copy has only in-frame clones and leaves some out. The sample holds roughly 100,000 clones, around 95% seen once. These data originate in a study of OX40 agonist ivuxolimab in advanced cancers. The input for sequencing was CD4+ or CD8+ T cells sorted from blood, taken in a trial of the OX40 agonist ivuxolimab. The receptor was isolated from an adult with an advanced solid tumor such as melanoma, head and neck, liver or kidney cancer.

CDR3 protein: CSVELGTSGGGLIYEQYF. CDR3 nucleotide sequence: TGCAGCGTTGAACTCGGGACTAGCGGGGGGGGACTTATCTACGAGCAGTACTTC. The V gene is TRBV29-1, the J gene TRBJ2-7; 16 bases match TRBD2. Looked up from germline, CDR1 is SQVTM and CDR2 is ANQGSEA. The V and J ends lost 2 bases and 3 bases, in that order; junction bases with no gene match: 10. The CDR3 is 18 amino acids.